This TCR beta chain was observed in a study of T cells in localized non-small cell lung cancer. Libraries were prepared by immunoSEQ multiplex PCR; TCRdb keeps only in-frame clonotypes and omits some of them. The table lists roughly 39,000 clones, about 87% of them singletons. Study outcomes and limitations: Longer overall survival associated with higher blood T cell density; shorter survival with higher adjacent-lung clonality. Within adjacent lung there appeared a median around 55 of the top 100 tumor clones. The study found T cell clonality highest in uninvolved adjacent lung, above tumor.

Losses at the gene ends were 5 bases for V and 3 bases for J; bases not matched to a gene: 6. The CDR3 is made up of 14 amino acids. CDR1 SGHVS and CDR2 FNYEAQ come from the germline V gene. In regard to this clone: Its specificity is not known.

The sequence was obtained from a man aged 18-55 years with stage I lung adenocarcinoma. This sample comprised peripheral blood, obtained before any cancer treatment. The genes are TRBV7-6 and TRBJ1-1; 7 bases fit TRBD1. DNA for the CDR3: TGTGCCAGCAGCCCTCAAACAGGGGACACTGAAGCTTTCTTT. This translates into CASSPQTGDTEAFF.